The 27 T cell receptor beta chains listed next were all sequenced from one sample in a study of cytomegalovirus exposure and HLA in healthy donors. In the PCR, 60 Vbeta and 13 Jbeta primers were used. Libraries were prepared by immunoSEQ multiplex PCR; TCRdb keeps only in-frame clonotypes and omits some of them. The data show about 150,000 clones, over 75% seen once. Sequencing was done on a sample of PBMCs. These receptors originate from a woman between 40 and 50 years old in good health and CMV-seropositive.

The rearrangement links TRBV10-1 to TRBJ2-5; 15 nucleotides match TRBD2. The CDR3 runs to 12 residues. Germline V gene sequence: CDR1 WNHNN, CDR2 SYGVQD (reference sequence). The junction had 5 bases not matched to a gene; V was cut back by 8 bases and J by 13 bases. The CDR3 coding sequence is TGCGCCAGCGGACTAGCGGGAGGGCCGCGGTACTTC. Its translation: CASGLAGGPRYF.

The V call is TRBV7-3, the J call TRBJ2-3, with D maybe TRBD1 (5 bases). Germline V CDR1 and CDR2: SGHTA, FQGTGA. This CDR3 comprises 15 residues. The V and J ends lost 5 bases and 2 bases respectively, with 14 bases between them. The CDR3 DNA is TGTGCCAGCAGCCCCTGGACATCCGACACAGATACGCAGTATTTT. Its protein is CASSPWTSDTDTQYF.

The sample holds one count of this clone. DNA for the CDR3: TGTGCCAGCGGAAGCGGGAGGTACAATGAGCAGTTCTTC. As protein: CASGSGRYNEQFF. The gene calls are TRBV7-6 and TRBJ2-1; 9 bases map to TRBD2. In germline, CDR1 is SGHVS, CDR2 FNYEAQ. This CDR3 contains 13 residues. The V gene end was trimmed by 8 bases and the J gene end by 4 bases; junction bases not matched to a gene: 3.

V is TRBV2 and J is TRBJ2-2; TRBD2 is a possible D gene (5 bases). CDR1 SNHLY and CDR2 FYNNEI come from the germline V gene. The CDR3 is 14 amino acids. V lost 8 bases to trimming and J lost 5 bases, with 15 bases between them. The CDR3 DNA reads TGTGCCAGCTGGGAGTTAGGGAATACCGGGGAGCTGTTTTTT. Its protein is CASWELGNTGELFF.

This clone is a singleton in its sample. This chain joins TRBV7-8 and TRBJ2-2, with 8 bases identical to TRBD1. Germline trimming cut 5 bases from V and 1 base from J; bases unmatched to any gene: 3. The CDR3 consists of 15 residues. The germline V gene encodes CDR1 SGHVS and CDR2 FQNEAQ. The CDR3 loop reads CASSPGTGNTGELFF. CDR3 nucleotides: TGTGCCAGCAGCCCAGGGACAGGGAACACCGGGGAGCTGTTTTTT.

The rearrangement links TRBV30 to TRBJ1-5; D uncertain. Per germline, CDR1 GTSNPN and CDR2 SVGIG (reference sequence). V was clipped by 1 base and J by 5 bases, with 12 bases between them. The CDR3 spans 14 residues. DNA of the CDR3: TGTGCCTGGAGTGGGGCCGGGAAAGATCAGCCCCAGCATTTT. Its translation: CAWSGAGKDQPQHF.

The chain combines TRBV7-8 with TRBJ2-7; D possibly corresponds to TRBD2 (5 bases). The CDR3 totals 12 residues. Germline values: CDR1 SGHVS, CDR2 FQNEAQ. The ends were cut back, 2 bases at V and 4 bases at J, with 6 bases in the middle. CDR3 in DNA: TGTGCCAGCAGCTTACGGGGTTACGAGCAGTACTTC. Translated, it gives CASSLRGYEQYF. The full variable domain, completed using reference TRBV7-8 and TRBJ2-7, is GAGVSQSPRYKVAKRGQDVALRCDPISGHVSLFWYQQALGQGPEFLTYFQNEAQLDKSGLPSDRFFAERPEGSVSTLKIQRTQQEDSAVYLCASSLRGYEQYFGPGTRLTVT.

This clone was picked up a small number of times. The chain carries TRBV4-1 and TRBJ2-7; TRBD1 agrees at 7 bases. Germline V CDR1 and CDR2: MGHRA, YSYEKL. This CDR3 is 19 amino acids long. Losses at the gene ends were 2 bases for V and 7 bases for J; bases not matched to a gene: 23. The CDR3 is CASSQPTGRQGRLTGEQYF. In nucleotides, the CDR3 is TGCGCCAGCAGCCAACCCACGGGCCGACAGGGACGGCTCACGGGGGAGCAGTACTTC.

The chain employs TRBV9 and TRBJ1-3; D is uncertain. The CDR3 length is 14 residues. V lost 3 bases, J lost 0 bases, and 7 bases lay in between. Germline V gene data show CDR1 as SGDLS and CDR2 as YYNGEE. CDR3 residues: CASSGASSGNTIYF. CDR3 in DNA: TGTGCCAGCAGCGGCGCAAGCTCTGGAAACACCATATATTTT. Using reference TRBV9 and TRBJ1-3 for the parts outside the CDR3, the full variable domain is DSGVTQTPKHLITATGQRVTLRCSPRSGDLSVYWYQQSLDQGLQFLIQYYNGEERAKGNILERFSAQQFPDLHSELNLSSLELGDSALYFCASSGASSGNTIYFGEGSWLTVV.

The J gene is TRBJ2-3, the V gene TRBV13, with 10 nucleotides matching TRBD2. Trimming took 2 bases from V and 4 from J; bases not matched to a gene: 3. The CDR3 extends over 15 amino acids. The germline V gene has CDR1 PRHDT and CDR2 FYEKMQ (reference sequence). The CDR3 spells CASSLKAGGADTQYF. For the CDR3, the DNA is TGTGCCAGCAGCTTAAAAGCGGGAGGGGCAGATACGCAGTATTTT.

The chain couples TRBV28 to TRBJ2-1, with D possibly being TRBD1 (6 bases). In germline, CDR1 is MDHEN, CDR2 SYDVKM. The CDR3 runs 17 residues. V dropped 6 bases and J dropped 8 bases, with 26 bases sitting between them. This chain's CDR3 is CASRPSSDRTGKDEQFF. The CDR3 nucleotides are TGTGCCAGCAGACCCAGCTCAGACAGGACGGGTAAAGATGAGCAGTTCTTC.

This clone was seen at least ten times. The gene calls are TRBV6-6 and TRBJ2-7; 11 bases agree with TRBD2. Germline CDR1 MNHNY, CDR2 SVGAGI (reference sequence). The CDR3 is 15 residues long. Trimming removed 5 bases from V and 3 bases from J; junction bases left unmatched: 6. Here the CDR3 DNA reads TGTGCCAGCAGTCCCCGGACTAGCGGGCACTACGAGCAGTACTTC. Protein sequence: CASSPRTSGHYEQYF.

The rearrangement joins TRBV29-1 to TRBJ2-7; D is possibly TRBD1 (5 bases). The CDR3 length is 12 residues. The V end lost 5 bases, the J end lost 3 bases, and 11 bases lay between the germline ends. Germline V lookup: CDR1 SQVTM, CDR2 ANQGSEA. CDR3 loop: CSVLGASYEQYF. The CDR3 DNA reads as TGCAGCGTTCTTGGGGCTAGCTACGAGCAGTACTTC.

The chain recombines TRBV30 with TRBJ1-1; no reliable D call. CDR3 length: 12 residues. CDR1 and CDR2 (germline): GTSNPN, SVGIG (reference sequence). The ends were cut back, 2 bases at V and 7 bases at J, with 11 bases in the middle. The CDR3 loop is CAWSPAAGEAFF. CDR3 DNA: TGTGCCTGGAGTCCCGCGGCTGGTGAAGCTTTCTTT.

The rearrangement joins TRBV28 to TRBJ2-5; 8 nucleotides agree with TRBD2. The CDR3 contains 15 residues. Trimming at V came to 3 bases and at J to 2 bases, leaving 5 bases not matched to a gene. The germline V gene encodes CDR1 MDHEN and CDR2 SYDVKM. CDR3 DNA: TGTGCCAGCAGTTTCTTGCGGGAGGTTCAAGAGACCCAGTACTTC. Amino acids: CASSFLREVQETQYF.

This clone was seen once. J is TRBJ2-7 and V is TRBV5-1, with 14 bases identical to TRBD2. The CDR3 runs to 15 residues. CDR1 and CDR2 from the germline V gene are SGHRS and YFSETQ. Trimming removed 4 bases from V and 3 bases from J; junction bases left unmatched: 3. In DNA, the CDR3 is TGCGCCAGCAGCACTGGGACTAGCGGGAGCTACGAGCAGTACTTC. It codes for CASSTGTSGSYEQYF.

The CDR3 loop reads CASSPDSAEQYF. The CDR3, as DNA: TGTGCCAGCTCACCAGACAGTGCCGAGCAGTACTTC. This chain connects TRBV18 to TRBJ2-7, with D possibly being TRBD1 (5 bases). Trimming took off 2 bases at V and 6 bases at J, with 8 bases between the two ends. Germline CDR1 and CDR2: KGHSH and LQKENI. The CDR3 spans 12 residues.

V gene TRBV10-3 combines with J gene TRBJ1-2; the D is unclear. Germline V gene data show CDR1 as ENHRY and CDR2 as SYGVKD. This CDR3 has 11 amino acids. V lost 10 bases and J lost 4, with 10 bases in between. The CDR3 loop reads CATAEAYGYTF. The CDR3 region has the DNA TGTGCCACTGCGGAGGCCTATGGCTACACCTTC.

The chain joins TRBV5-1 to TRBJ2-1; 11 nucleotides agree with TRBD2. The CDR3 has 20 amino acids. V was clipped by 6 bases and J by 5 bases; unmatched bases: 22. Germline V CDR1 and CDR2: SGHRS, YFSETQ. The CDR3 spells CASTEGIRRVVLAGDNEQFF. In DNA, the CDR3 is TGCGCCAGCACCGAGGGGATCCGTCGTGTGGTACTAGCGGGAGACAATGAGCAGTTCTTC. Combining the CDR3 with reference TRBV5-1 and TRBJ2-1 gives the whole variable domain KAGVTQTPRYLIKTRGQQVTLSCSPISGHRSVSWYQQTPGQGLQFLFEYFSETQRNKGNFPGRFSGRQFSNSRSEMNVSTLELGDSALYLCASTEGIRRVVLAGDNEQFFGPGTRLTVL.

The CDR3 region has the DNA TGTGCCAGCAGGGGGGGAGATGGCTACACCTTC. Translation: CASRGGDGYTF. The chain is built from TRBV25-1 and TRBJ1-2, with D possibly TRBD1 on 5 matching bases. Looked up from germline, CDR1 is MGHDK and CDR2 is SYGVNS. V dropped 6 bases and J dropped 6 bases, with 8 bases sitting between them. The CDR3 spans 11 residues.

The V gene is TRBV28, the J gene TRBJ1-1; D possibly corresponds to TRBD1 (5 bases). The CDR3 is 14 amino acids. The ends were cut back, 5 bases at V and 1 base at J, with 11 bases in the middle. Germline loops: CDR1 MDHEN, CDR2 SYDVKM. CDR3 residues: CASSLGLWNTEAFF. The CDR3 region has the DNA TGTGCCAGCAGTCTGGGACTCTGGAACACTGAAGCTTTCTTT.

The CDR3 spells CASSIRQGATNEKLFF. In nucleotides, the CDR3 is TGTGCCAGCAGCATTCGACAGGGAGCAACTAATGAAAAACTGTTTTTT. The genes are TRBV4-2 and TRBJ1-4; 7 bases align to TRBD1. The ends lost 5 bases at V and 0 bases at J; junction bases unmatched: 6. This CDR3 contains 16 residues. Per the germline V gene, CDR1 is LGHNA and CDR2 is YNFKEQ.

This clone was seen a handful of times. The chain carries TRBV28 and TRBJ2-3; a weak D match, TRBD2 (6 bases). Deletions cut 5 bases from V and 0 bases from J, with 15 bases between. The CDR3 contains 16 residues. The germline V gene has CDR1 MDHEN and CDR2 SYDVKM. The chain's CDR3 is CASSGGWQASTDTQYF. CDR3 DNA sequence: TGTGCCAGCAGTGGGGGGTGGCAAGCTAGCACAGATACGCAGTATTTT.

This chain connects TRBV21-1 to TRBJ1-1; the D call in the table, TRBD1, was not verified against the DNA. TRBV21-1 is flagged as a pseudogene. This CDR3 contains 15 residues. CDR3 sequence reads: CASSKRGQGCTEAFF. The DNA of the CDR3 is TGTGCCAGCAGCAAAAGGGGACAGGGATGCACTGAAGCTTTCTTT.

About this clone itself: One end of the junction is discordant with germline, which a read error may explain. The chain employs TRBV10-3 and TRBJ1-2; 10 bases line up with TRBD1. CDR3 size: 14 residues. Germline V gene sequence: CDR1 ENHRY, CDR2 SYGVKD. The CDR3 region is CAIRGQTGGYGSTF. CDR3 nucleotides: TGTGCCATCAGGGGACAGACAGGGGGCTATGGCTCCACCTTC.

The chain has TRBV2 and TRBJ2-5, with 8 bases matching TRBD2. Looked up from germline, CDR1 is SNHLY and CDR2 is FYNNEI. The CDR3 totals 14 residues. The junction had 10 bases not matched to a gene; V was cut back by 4 bases and J by 9 bases. CDR3 loop: CASSVAGPGGAQYF. The CDR3 nucleotides read TGTGCCAGCAGTGTAGCGGGCCCCGGGGGGGCCCAGTACTTC.

This chain uses TRBV7-6 with TRBJ2-2; D is perhaps TRBD1 (6 bases). CDR1 is SGHVS and CDR2 is FNYEAQ in the germline V gene. The CDR3 sequence is 15 residues long. Deletions cut 5 bases from V and 1 base from J, with 11 bases between. The CDR3 protein is CASSPTGQNTGELFF. The DNA for the CDR3 is TGTGCCAGCAGCCCCACGGGACAGAACACCGGGGAGCTGTTTTTT.